The text below deals with one TCR beta chain. Source study methods: For nucleated cells, counts were estimated from reference gene primer amplification. Data came from immunoSEQ multiplex PCR; TCRdb stores just in-frame clones and leaves some out. V, J and clone size are those of that table, while D and trimming were read from the DNA. The data hold more than 45,000 clones, with about nine tenths observed a single time. The sample comes from a study of blood T cell repertoires in COVID-19. As for the study in general: The study drew acute and convalescent COVID-19 samples from the United States, Italy and Spain. PBMCs, B-cell-depleted T cells, or T cells provided the cDNA or gDNA that made up the material.

The CDR3 covers 14 residues. V was shortened by 8 bases and J by 1 base, with 11 bases between the two germline ends. The germline V gene encodes CDR1 SGHTA and CDR2 FQGTGA. The TCR sequence derives from a man between 60 and 70 years old with acute or convalescent COVID-19. Sequencing was performed on peripheral blood. The rearrangement joins TRBV7-3 to TRBJ2-2; possible D gene TRBD1, 6 bases. CDR3 nucleotide sequence: TGTGCCAGCTCCAGGGGACAGAACACCGGGGAGCTGTTTTTT. This encodes CASSRGQNTGELFF.